This T cell receptor (beta chain) was recovered during a study of T cells after yellow fever vaccination. As for the study in general: For low cell numbers, libraries were made with SMART-Seq v4 Ultra Low Input. Study-wide results and caveats: Contaminating bulk clonotypes could be abundant in FACS-sorted repertoires.

A note on this clonotype: Antigen unknown.

TCRdb redid the calling of the 5' RACE reads with MiXCR, one entry per CDR3 protein. The table includes under 550,000 distinct CDR3 sequences, 20% to 25% detected once. Trimming left V 4 bases short and J 5 bases short, with 16 bases between. The CDR3 has 15 amino acids. Germline V gene sequence: CDR1 SGHRS, CDR2 YFSETQ. The starting material was PBMCs, obtained about 21 days after the first yellow fever vaccination. This sequence originates from a young man who received the YFV17D yellow fever vaccine. This chain links TRBV5-1 with TRBJ2-1; TRBD2 is a possible D gene (6 bases). The CDR3 DNA follows: TGCGCCAGCAGCGGATACGGGAGCCCCGACAATGAGCAGTTCTTC. It yields the protein CASSGYGSPDNEQFF.